This T cell receptor beta chain was retrieved from a study of blood T cell repertoires in COVID-19. Study-wide context: COVID-19 samples, acute and convalescent, were from the United States, Italy and Spain. Sources were T cells, B-cell-depleted T cells, or PBMCs; the material itself was cDNA or gDNA.

With 0 bases removed from V and 4 bases from J, the gap between germline ends came to 10 bases. The CDR3 is 15 residues long. CDR1 is LNHNV, CDR2 YYDKDF, per germline (reference sequence). Per the authors' pipeline: Amplifying reference gene primers gave estimates of nucleated cell counts. Using immunoSEQ multiplex PCR, the repertoire was profiled, and TCRdb retains in-frame clones only, with some absent. V and J calls plus clone size are reproduced from that table; the DNA served to infer D and trimming. Of 250,000 to 300,000 clones in the sample, about nine tenths were seen once. The chain recombines TRBV15 with TRBJ2-1; D is undetermined. Sequenced: peripheral blood. The clonotype comes from a woman aged 40-49 years who had recovered from COVID-19. The CDR3 loop is CATSRDLTDYNEQFF. The CDR3 nucleotides are TGTGCCACCAGCAGAGATCTAACAGATTACAATGAGCAGTTCTTC. Full variable domain (remainder filled in from reference TRBV15 and TRBJ2-1): DAMVIQNPRYQVTQFGKPVTLSCSQTLNHNVMYWYQQKSSQAPKLLFHYYDKDFNNEADTPDNFQSRRPNTSFCFLDIRSPGLGDTAMYLCATSRDLTDYNEQFFGPGTRLTVL.